These T cell receptor beta chains were read from a single sample in a study of blood T cells in healthy people across ages. TCRdb used MiXCR to reprocess the 5' RACE reads, holding one entry per CDR3 protein. The sample consists of more than 1,000,000 distinct CDR3 sequences, approximately 25% of them appearing once. The sample was also linked to a second study, of T cells of mothers and their children.

Sequencing was performed on blood. Source of these receptors: a girl aged 2-10 years in good health. Each CDR3 is given with its conserved first and last residue. A D gene is named only where the DNA matches it firmly. Part of the rows lack a size; the others show once, few, many or a class for expanded clones.

clone size,D gene,V gene,J gene,CDR3 protein,CDR3 DNA
few,TRBD1,TRBV28,TRBJ2-4,CAAGGTGKNIQYF,TGTGCCGCTGGGGGGACAGGGAAAAACATTCAGTACTTC
-,-,TRBV28,TRBJ2-3,CASSIRETDTQYF,TGTGCCAGCAGTATCCGAGAGACAGATACGCAGTATTTT
-,-,TRBV21-1,TRBJ2-5,CASSMGRSHGTQYF,TGTGCCAGCAGCATGGGACGGTCCCATGGCACCCAGTACTTC
-,-,TRBV4-2,TRBJ2-6,CASSQDSTRGLWANVLTF,TGTGCCAGCAGCCAAGACTCGACTAGGGGTCTCTGGGCCAACGTCCTGACTTTC
-,-,TRBV5-1,TRBJ1-4,CASSWGAGTTSEKLFF,TGCGCCAGCAGCTGGGGAGCCGGGACCACTTCCGAAAAACTGTTTTTT
few,-,TRBV29-1,TRBJ2-1,CSVGFFALNEQFF,TGCAGCGTTGGCTTCTTCGCGCTCAATGAGCAGTTCTTC
few,-,TRBV28,TRBJ2-5,CASSLLGDPETQYF,TGTGCCAGCAGTTTATTAGGCGACCCTGAGACCCAGTACTTC
-,TRBD1,TRBV6-2/TRBV6-3,TRBJ2-5,CASRTPFVDRWQETQYF,TGTGCCAGCAGGACCCCTTTCGTGGACAGGTGGCAAGAGACCCAGTACTTC
few,-,TRBV7-6,TRBJ2-5,CASSLGTGPDWQETQYF,TGTGCCAGCAGCTTAGGGACCGGGCCAGACTGGCAAGAGACCCAGTACTTC
few,TRBD1,TRBV27,TRBJ1-6,CASSSDRALKSPLHF,TGTGCCAGCAGTTCGGACAGGGCCCTCAAGTCACCCCTCCACTTT
-,-,TRBV2,TRBJ2-7,CASNQVGGVSYEQYF,TGTGCCAGCAACCAGGTGGGGGGAGTCTCCTACGAGCAGTACTTC
many,-,TRBV27,TRBJ2-7,CASSLWYGSYEQYF,TGTGCCAGCAGTTTATGGTACGGTTCCTACGAGCAGTACTTC
few,TRBD2,TRBV4-2,TRBJ2-1,CASSLTGGDEQFF,TGTGCCAGCAGTTTAACGGGAGGCGATGAGCAGTTCTTC
-,TRBD1,TRBV29-1,TRBJ2-1,CSGGQGARSNGQFF,TGCAGCGGTGGGCAGGGGGCGCGGAGCAATGGGCAGTTCTTC